This T cell receptor (beta chain) was captured by sequencing in a study of T cells in Graves' hyperthyroidism and ophthalmopathy. The study's findings and limits: Blood also held most thyroid clonotypes expanded beyond 0.001.

RNA transcripts gave rise to amplified TCR beta CDR3 regions. The TCR CDR3 first-round RT-PCR relied on the HTBI primer set. TCRdb fed the multiplex PCR reads into MiXCR, producing one record per CDR3 protein. The sample yields around 350,000 distinct CDR3 sequences, roughly 17% seen once. Worth noting for this clonotype: Its antigen is not identified.

Per germline, CDR1 SGHVS and CDR2 FQNEAQ. With V trimmed by 5 bases and J by 3 bases, 10 bases remained unmatched. The CDR3 has 16 residues. Newly diagnosed patients aged 18 to 65 had hyperthyroidism of under 2 months' duration. Drawn at first hyperthyroidism diagnosis, the blood sample preceded any ophthalmopathy symptoms. This receptor was identified in a woman aged 25 to 39 with Graves' hyperthyroidism that later progressed to Graves' ophthalmopathy. The sequencing input was blood. The V and J genes are TRBV7-8 and TRBJ2-1; 7 bases map to TRBD1. The CDR3 loop is CASSPHQDRNYNEQFF. The CDR3 nucleotides read TGTGCCAGCAGCCCCCACCAGGACAGGAACTACAATGAGCAGTTCTTC.